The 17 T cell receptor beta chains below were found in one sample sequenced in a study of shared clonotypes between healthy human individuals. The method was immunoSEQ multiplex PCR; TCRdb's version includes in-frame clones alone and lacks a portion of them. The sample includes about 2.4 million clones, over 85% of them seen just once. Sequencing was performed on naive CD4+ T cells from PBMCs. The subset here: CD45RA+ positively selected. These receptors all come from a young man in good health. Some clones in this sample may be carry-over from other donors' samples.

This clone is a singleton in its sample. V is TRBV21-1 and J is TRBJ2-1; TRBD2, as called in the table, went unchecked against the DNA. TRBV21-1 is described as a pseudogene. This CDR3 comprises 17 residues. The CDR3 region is CASALLAGASSYNEQFF. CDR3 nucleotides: TGTGCCAGCGCGTTACTAGCGGGAGCCAGCTCCTACAATGAGCAGTTCTTC.

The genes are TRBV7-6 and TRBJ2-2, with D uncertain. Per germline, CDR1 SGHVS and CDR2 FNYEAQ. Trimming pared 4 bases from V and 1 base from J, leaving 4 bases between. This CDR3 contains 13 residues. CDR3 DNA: TGTGCCAGCAGCTCGATGAACACCGGGGAGCTGTTTTTT. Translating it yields CASSSMNTGELFF.

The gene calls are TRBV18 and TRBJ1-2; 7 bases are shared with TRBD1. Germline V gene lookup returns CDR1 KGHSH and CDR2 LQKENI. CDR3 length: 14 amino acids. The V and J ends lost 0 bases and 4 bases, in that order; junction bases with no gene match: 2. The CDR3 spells CASSPPAGGYGYTF. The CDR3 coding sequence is TGTGCCAGCTCACCACCGGCAGGGGGCTATGGCTACACCTTC.

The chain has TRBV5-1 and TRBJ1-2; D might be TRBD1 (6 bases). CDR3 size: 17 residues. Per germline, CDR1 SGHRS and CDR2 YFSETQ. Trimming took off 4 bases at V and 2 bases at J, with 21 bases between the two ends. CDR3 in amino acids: CASSPLPQTGRNYGYTF. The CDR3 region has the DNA TGCGCCAGCAGCCCCCTACCCCAAACAGGGCGGAACTATGGCTACACCTTC.

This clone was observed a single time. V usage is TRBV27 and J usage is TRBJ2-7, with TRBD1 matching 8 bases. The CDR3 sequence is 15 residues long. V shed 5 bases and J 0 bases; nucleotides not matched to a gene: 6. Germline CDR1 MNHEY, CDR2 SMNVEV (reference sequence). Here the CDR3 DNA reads TGTGCCAGCAGTACCCGACAGGGGTACTCCTACGAGCAGTACTTC. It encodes CASSTRQGYSYEQYF.

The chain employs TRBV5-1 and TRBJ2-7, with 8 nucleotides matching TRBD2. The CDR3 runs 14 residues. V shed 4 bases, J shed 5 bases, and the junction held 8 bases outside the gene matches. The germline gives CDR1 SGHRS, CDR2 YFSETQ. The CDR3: CASSVLAEVDEQYF. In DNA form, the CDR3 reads TGCGCCAGCAGCGTACTAGCGGAGGTGGACGAGCAGTACTTC.

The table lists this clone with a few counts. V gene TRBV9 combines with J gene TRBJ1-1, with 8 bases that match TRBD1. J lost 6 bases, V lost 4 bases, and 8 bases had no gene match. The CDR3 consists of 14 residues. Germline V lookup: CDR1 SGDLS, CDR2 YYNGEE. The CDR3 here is CASSPQGATAEAFF. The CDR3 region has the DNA TGTGCCAGCAGCCCCCAGGGGGCGACGGCTGAAGCTTTCTTT.

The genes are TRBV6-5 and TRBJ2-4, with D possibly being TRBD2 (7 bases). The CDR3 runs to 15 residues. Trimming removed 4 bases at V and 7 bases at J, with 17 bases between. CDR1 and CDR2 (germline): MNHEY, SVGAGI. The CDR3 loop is CASSSVRRGGNIQYF. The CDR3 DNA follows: TGTGCCAGCAGTTCCGTTCGGAGGGGGGGGAACATTCAGTACTTC.

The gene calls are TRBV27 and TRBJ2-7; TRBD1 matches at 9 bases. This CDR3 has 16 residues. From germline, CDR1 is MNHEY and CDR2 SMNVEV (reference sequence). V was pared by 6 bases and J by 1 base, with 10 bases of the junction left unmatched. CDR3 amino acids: CASRRAGTGFSYEQYF. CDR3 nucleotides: TGTGCCAGCAGACGAGCCGGGACAGGGTTTTCCTACGAGCAGTACTTC.

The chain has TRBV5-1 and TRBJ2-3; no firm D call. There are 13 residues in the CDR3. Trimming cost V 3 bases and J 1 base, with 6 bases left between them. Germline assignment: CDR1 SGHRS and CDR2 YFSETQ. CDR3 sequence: CASSYLGTDTQYF. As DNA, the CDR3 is TGCGCCAGCAGCTACTTAGGCACAGATACGCAGTATTTT. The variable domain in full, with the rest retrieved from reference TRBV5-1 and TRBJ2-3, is KAGVTQTPRYLIKTRGQQVTLSCSPISGHRSVSWYQQTPGQGLQFLFEYFSETQRNKGNFPGRFSGRQFSNSRSEMNVSTLELGDSALYLCASSYLGTDTQYFGPGTRLTVL.

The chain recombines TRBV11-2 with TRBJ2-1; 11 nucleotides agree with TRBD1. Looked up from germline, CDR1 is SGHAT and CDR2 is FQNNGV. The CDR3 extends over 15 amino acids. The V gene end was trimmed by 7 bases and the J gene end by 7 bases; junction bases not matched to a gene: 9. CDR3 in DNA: TGTGCCAGCAACCGACGGACAGGGGGCTCAAATGAGCAGTTCTTC. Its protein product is CASNRRTGGSNEQFF.

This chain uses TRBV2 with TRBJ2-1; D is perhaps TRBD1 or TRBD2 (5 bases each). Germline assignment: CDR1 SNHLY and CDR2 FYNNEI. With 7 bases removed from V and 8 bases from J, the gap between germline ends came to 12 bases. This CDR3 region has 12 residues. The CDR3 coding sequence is TGTGCCAGCACACAGGCGGGCCATGAGCAGTTCTTC. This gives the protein CASTQAGHEQFF.

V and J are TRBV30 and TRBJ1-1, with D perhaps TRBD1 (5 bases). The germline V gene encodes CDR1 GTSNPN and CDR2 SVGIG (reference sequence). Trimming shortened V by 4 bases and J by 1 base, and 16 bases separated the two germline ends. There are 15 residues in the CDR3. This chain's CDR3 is CAWIPWDSENTEAFF. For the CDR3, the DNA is TGTGCCTGGATACCTTGGGACTCGGAGAACACTGAAGCTTTCTTT.

The CDR3: CASRASGQGLNTEAFF. DNA of the CDR3: TGTGCCAGCAGGGCCTCCGGACAGGGACTGAACACTGAAGCTTTCTTT. The J gene is TRBJ1-1, the V gene TRBV28; 8 positions agree with TRBD1. Per the germline V gene, CDR1 is MDHEN and CDR2 is SYDVKM. This CDR3 has 16 amino acids. Trimming at V came to 6 bases and at J to 0 bases, leaving 9 bases not matched to a gene.

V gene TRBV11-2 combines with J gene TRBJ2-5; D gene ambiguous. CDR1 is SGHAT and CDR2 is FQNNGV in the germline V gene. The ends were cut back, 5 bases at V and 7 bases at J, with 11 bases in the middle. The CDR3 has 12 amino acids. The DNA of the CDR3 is TGTGCCAGCAGCCGTCCGCGCGGGACCCAGTACTTC. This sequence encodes CASSRPRGTQYF.

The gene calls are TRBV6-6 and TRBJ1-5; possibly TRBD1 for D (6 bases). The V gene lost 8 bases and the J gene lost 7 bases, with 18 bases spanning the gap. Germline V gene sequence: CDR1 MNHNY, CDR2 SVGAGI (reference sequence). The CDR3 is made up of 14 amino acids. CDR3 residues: CASGKAQGRQPQHF. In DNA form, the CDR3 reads TGTGCCAGCGGGAAAGCGCAGGGGAGGCAGCCCCAGCATTTT.

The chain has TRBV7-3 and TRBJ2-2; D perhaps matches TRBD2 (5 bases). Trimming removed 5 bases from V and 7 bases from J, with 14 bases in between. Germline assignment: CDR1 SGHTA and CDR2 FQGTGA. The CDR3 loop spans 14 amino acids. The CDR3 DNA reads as TGTGCCAGCAGCCCTCAGGAGAGCGGCGGGGAGCTGTTTTTT. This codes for CASSPQESGGELFF.